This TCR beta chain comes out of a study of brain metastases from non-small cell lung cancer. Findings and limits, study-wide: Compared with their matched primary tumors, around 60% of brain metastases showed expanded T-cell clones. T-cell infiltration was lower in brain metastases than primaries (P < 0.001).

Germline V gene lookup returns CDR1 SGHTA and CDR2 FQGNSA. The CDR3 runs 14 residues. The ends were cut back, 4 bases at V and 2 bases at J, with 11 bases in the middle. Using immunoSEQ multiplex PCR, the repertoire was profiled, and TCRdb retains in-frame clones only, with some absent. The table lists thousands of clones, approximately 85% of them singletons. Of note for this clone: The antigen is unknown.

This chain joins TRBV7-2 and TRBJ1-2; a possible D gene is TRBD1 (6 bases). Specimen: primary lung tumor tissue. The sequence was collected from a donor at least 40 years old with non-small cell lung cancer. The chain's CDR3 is CASSSPTGNYGYTF. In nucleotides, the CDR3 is TGTGCCAGCAGCTCCCCCACAGGGAACTATGGCTACACCTTC.